The 6 T cell receptor beta chains below come from one sample, sequenced in a study of T cell responses to AZD1222 COVID-19 vaccine. Repertoires were generated with immunoSEQ multiplex PCR, while TCRdb's copy carries only in-frame clones and drops some. The sample has 100,000 to 150,000 clones; roughly 89% are singletons. The sequences come from peripheral blood, collected 28 days after the second AZD1222 dose. These receptors all stem from an adult who received the AZD1222 COVID-19 vaccine.

This CDR3 is CASSLGSSGWHEQFF. The DNA for the CDR3 is TGTGCCAGCAGTTTGGGCAGCTCAGGATGGCATGAGCAGTTCTTC. V usage is TRBV28 and J usage is TRBJ2-1, with D hard to call. Trimming removed 3 bases from V and 8 bases from J, with 17 bases in between. From germline, CDR1 is MDHEN and CDR2 SYDVKM. The CDR3 extends over 15 amino acids.

The chain has TRBV5-1 and TRBJ1-4; no clear D gene. V dropped 4 bases and J dropped 4 bases, with 11 bases sitting between them. The CDR3 loop spans 14 amino acids. Germline loops: CDR1 SGHRS, CDR2 YFSETQ. The CDR3 DNA sequence: TGCGCCAGCAGCCTGATCGGGGTTAATGAAAAACTGTTTTTT. This translates into CASSLIGVNEKLFF.

This clone was picked up one time. The chain recombines TRBV27 with TRBJ2-3, with D possibly TRBD1 on 6 matching bases. The V end lost 4 bases, the J end lost 6 bases, and 14 bases lay between the germline ends. Germline V gene data show CDR1 as MNHEY and CDR2 as SMNVEV (reference sequence). There are 14 residues in the CDR3. The CDR3 DNA follows: TGTGCCAGCAGTTCCCTGGGGGCAGGGGATACGCAGTATTTT. Its protein is CASSSLGAGDTQYF.

J is TRBJ1-5 and V is TRBV28; D gene ambiguous. Germline V gene data show CDR1 as MDHEN and CDR2 as SYDVKM. This CDR3 has 14 amino acids. V was cut by 4 bases and J by 7 bases, with 14 bases left in between. CDR3 sequence: CASSSRGGRQPQHF. DNA for the CDR3: TGTGCCAGCAGTTCCAGAGGCGGGAGACAGCCCCAGCATTTT.

The rearrangement joins TRBV3-1 (or the pseudogene TRBV3-2) to TRBJ2-7, with D uncertain. Germline CDR1 LGHDT, CDR2 YNNKEL (reference sequence). Trimming cost V 0 bases and J 1 base, with 7 bases left between them. This CDR3 is 14 amino acids long. CDR3 coding DNA: TGTGCCAGCAGCCAAGAGATCGCGTCCTACGAGCAGTACTTC. This translates into CASSQEIASYEQYF.

The rearrangement joins TRBV3-1 (or the pseudogene TRBV3-2) to TRBJ2-7; 11 bases are a match to TRBD2. V dropped 0 bases and J dropped 5; count of bases not matched to a gene: 3. CDR3 length: 15 amino acids. The germline V gene encodes CDR1 LGHDT and CDR2 YNNKEL (reference sequence). DNA of the CDR3: TGTGCCAGCAGCCAAGAGACTAGCGGGACTCACGAGCAGTACTTC. Amino acids: CASSQETSGTHEQYF.